Presented here are 5 T cell receptor beta chains from one specimen sequenced in a study of blood T cells in healthy people across ages. Primed by a sample-barcoded 5' primer and a J-beta primer mix, a second PCR proceeded for roughly 6 to 12 cycles. TCRdb re-derived calls from the 5' RACE reads in MiXCR, one entry per CDR3 protein. The sample contains 800,000 to 1,300,000 distinct CDR3 sequences, about 25% of which appear only once. These data were also filed under a second study, of T cells of mothers and their children.

Specimen: blood. The receptors were sampled from a girl aged 2-10 years in good health.

The chain recombines TRBV11-3 with TRBJ2-3; no definite D call. The length of the CDR3 is 14 residues. Deletions cut 5 bases from V and 0 bases from J, with 9 bases between. The germline V gene has CDR1 SGHNT and CDR2 YENEEA. CDR3 protein: CASSRGTSTDTQYF. DNA for the CDR3: TGTGCCAGCAGCCGAGGAACTAGCACAGATACGCAGTATTTT.

The CDR3 loop reads CASSLTLAGWGSYNEQFF. CDR3 DNA: TGTGCCAGCAGTTTGACCTTGGCGGGATGGGGATCCTACAATGAGCAGTTCTTC. The V and J genes are TRBV28 and TRBJ2-1; D is possibly TRBD2 (6 bases). This CDR3 contains 18 residues. In germline, CDR1 is MDHEN, CDR2 SYDVKM. With 3 bases removed from V and 1 base from J, the gap between germline ends came to 19 bases.

This clonotype was seen more than once but under ten times. The V and J genes are TRBV6-6 and TRBJ2-2, with 7 positions matching TRBD1. The CDR3 consists of 13 residues. V lost 3 bases, J lost 6 bases, and 1 base stayed unmatched. The germline CDR1 and CDR2 sequences are MNHNY and SVGAGI (reference sequence). The CDR3 reads CASSYRGPGELFF. The DNA for the CDR3 is TGTGCCAGCAGTTATAGGGGGCCCGGGGAGCTGTTTTTT.

This sequence joins TRBV29-1 and TRBJ2-5; D might be TRBD1 or TRBD2, each matching 6 bases. With 5 bases removed from V and 5 bases from J, the gap between germline ends came to 18 bases. This CDR3 has 14 residues. CDR1 and CDR2 from the germline V gene are SQVTM and ANQGSEA. The CDR3 loop reads CSVFGGQILETQYF. CDR3 in DNA: TGCAGCGTTTTCGGGGGACAAATTCTGGAGACCCAGTACTTC.

The chain uses TRBV9 and TRBJ1-5; D is perhaps TRBD1 (5 bases). CDR3 size: 15 residues. Germline V lookup: CDR1 SGDLS, CDR2 YYNGEE. Trimming shortened V by 2 bases and J by 7 bases, and 16 bases separated the two germline ends. The CDR3 DNA sequence: TGTGCCAGCAGCGTCGGGGACGGTGGGGGACAGCCCCAGCATTTT. Its translation is CASSVGDGGGQPQHF.